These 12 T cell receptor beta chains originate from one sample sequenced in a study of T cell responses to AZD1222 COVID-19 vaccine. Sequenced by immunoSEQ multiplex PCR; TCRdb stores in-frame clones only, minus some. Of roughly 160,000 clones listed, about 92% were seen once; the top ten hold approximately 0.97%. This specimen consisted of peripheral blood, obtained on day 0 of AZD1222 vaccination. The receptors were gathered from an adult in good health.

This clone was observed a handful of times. The CDR3: CASSLGTDQNEQYF. CDR3 in DNA: TGCGCCAGCAGCCTAGGGACAGATCAAAACGAGCAGTACTTC. V usage is TRBV5-1 and J usage is TRBJ2-7; TRBD1 aligns across 7 bases. This CDR3 has 14 residues. V trimming: 4 bases; J trimming: 5 bases; junction bases outside the gene matches: 9. Germline lookup yields CDR1 SGHRS and CDR2 YFSETQ.

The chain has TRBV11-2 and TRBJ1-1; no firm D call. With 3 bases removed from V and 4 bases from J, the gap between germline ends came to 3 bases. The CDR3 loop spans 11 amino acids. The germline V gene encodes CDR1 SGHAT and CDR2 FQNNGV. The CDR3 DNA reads TGTGCCAGCAGCTTCTTCACTGAAGCTTTCTTT. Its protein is CASSFFTEAFF. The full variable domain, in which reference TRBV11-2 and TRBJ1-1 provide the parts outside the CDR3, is EAGVAQSPRYKIIEKRQSVAFWCNPISGHATLYWYQQILGQGPKLLIQFQNNGVVDDSQLPKDRFSAERLKGVDSTLKIQPAKLEDSAVYLCASSFFTEAFFGQGTRLTVV.

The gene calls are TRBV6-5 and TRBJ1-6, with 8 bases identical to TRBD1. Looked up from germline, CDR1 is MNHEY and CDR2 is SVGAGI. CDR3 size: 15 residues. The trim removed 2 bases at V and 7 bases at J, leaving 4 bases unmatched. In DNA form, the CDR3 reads TGTGCCAGCAGTTACGAGACAGGGGAAAATTCACCCCTCCACTTT. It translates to CASSYETGENSPLHF.

The CDR3 reads CASSVEVHGELFF. As DNA, the CDR3 is TGTGCCAGCAGTGTGGAGGTTCACGGGGAGCTGTTTTTT. The chain uses TRBV2 and TRBJ2-2; the D gene is possibly TRBD2 (5 bases). V lost 4 bases, J lost 7 bases, and 10 bases lay in between. The CDR3 sequence is 13 residues long. Germline V gene lookup returns CDR1 SNHLY and CDR2 FYNNEI.

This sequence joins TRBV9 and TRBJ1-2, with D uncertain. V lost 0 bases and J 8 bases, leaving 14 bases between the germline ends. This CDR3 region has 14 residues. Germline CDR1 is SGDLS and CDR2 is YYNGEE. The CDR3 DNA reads TGTGCCAGCAGCGTAGTAACGGGAATAAGCGGCTACACCTTC. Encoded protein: CASSVVTGISGYTF.

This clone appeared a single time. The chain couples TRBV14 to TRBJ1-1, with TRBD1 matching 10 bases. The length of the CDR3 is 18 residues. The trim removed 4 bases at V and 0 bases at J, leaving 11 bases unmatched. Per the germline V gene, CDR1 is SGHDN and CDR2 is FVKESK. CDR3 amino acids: CASSPLKGQGTVNTEAFF. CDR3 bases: TGTGCCAGCAGCCCCCTGAAGGGACAGGGGACCGTGAACACTGAAGCTTTCTTT.

In DNA form, the CDR3 reads TGTGCCAGCTCACCACCGCAGGGAAGCTCCTACGAGCAGTACTTC. It encodes CASSPPQGSSYEQYF. The chain recombines TRBV18 with TRBJ2-7; TRBD1 is a possible D gene (5 bases). Trimming cost V 0 bases and J 0 bases, with 9 bases left between them. Germline V lookup: CDR1 KGHSH, CDR2 LQKENI. The CDR3 has 15 amino acids.

CDR3 nucleotides: TGTGCCAGCAGTTTGGGAGACCACTATGGCTACACCTTC. This gives the protein CASSLGDHYGYTF. This sequence joins TRBV12-3 or TRBV12-4 and TRBJ1-2; D gene ambiguous. This CDR3 has 13 amino acids. V was trimmed by 3 bases and J by 3 bases, leaving 8 bases between them.

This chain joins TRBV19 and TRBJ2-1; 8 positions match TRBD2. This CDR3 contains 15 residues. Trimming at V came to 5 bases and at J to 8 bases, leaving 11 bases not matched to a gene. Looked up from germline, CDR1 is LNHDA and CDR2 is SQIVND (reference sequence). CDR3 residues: CASSPRASGLDEQFF. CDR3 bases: TGTGCCAGTAGTCCCCGGGCTAGCGGGCTCGATGAGCAGTTCTTC.

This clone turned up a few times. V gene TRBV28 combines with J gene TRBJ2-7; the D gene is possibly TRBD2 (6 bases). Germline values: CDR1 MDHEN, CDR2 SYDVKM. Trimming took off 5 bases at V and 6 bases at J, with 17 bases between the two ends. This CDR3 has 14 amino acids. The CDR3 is CASSRLGGAAEQYF. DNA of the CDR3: TGTGCCAGCAGTCGCCTCGGAGGGGCTGCCGAGCAGTACTTC.

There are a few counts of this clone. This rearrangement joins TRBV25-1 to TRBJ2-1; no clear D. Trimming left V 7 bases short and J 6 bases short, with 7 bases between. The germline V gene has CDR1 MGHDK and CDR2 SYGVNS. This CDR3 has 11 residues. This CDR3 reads CASIFGNEQFF. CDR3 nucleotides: TGTGCCAGCATTTTCGGCAATGAGCAGTTCTTC.

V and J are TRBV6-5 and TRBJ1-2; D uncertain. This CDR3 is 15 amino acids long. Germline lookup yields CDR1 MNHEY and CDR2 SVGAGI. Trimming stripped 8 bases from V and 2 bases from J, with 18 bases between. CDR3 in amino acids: CASSPVAADNYGYTF. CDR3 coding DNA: TGTGCCAGCTCCCCGGTGGCAGCCGACAACTATGGCTACACCTTC.